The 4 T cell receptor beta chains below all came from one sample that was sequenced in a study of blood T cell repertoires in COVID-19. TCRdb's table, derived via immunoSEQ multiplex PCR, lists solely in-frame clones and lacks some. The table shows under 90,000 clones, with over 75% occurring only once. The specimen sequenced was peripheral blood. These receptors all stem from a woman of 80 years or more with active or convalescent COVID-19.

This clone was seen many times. The CDR3 sequence is CASSQSDSFGYTF. Written as DNA, the CDR3 is TGCGCCAGCAGCCAATCTGACAGTTTTGGCTACACCTTC. The chain combines TRBV4-1 with TRBJ1-2; D is possibly TRBD1 (5 bases). The CDR3 sequence is 13 residues long. Germline lookup yields CDR1 MGHRA and CDR2 YSYEKL. V lost 2 bases to trimming and J lost 7 bases, with 11 bases between them.

CDR3 coding DNA: TGTGCCAGCAGCTTTGACAGGGGGCCTGGTGAAAAACTGTTTTTT. As protein: CASSFDRGPGEKLFF. The V gene is TRBV14, the J gene TRBJ1-4; 10 nucleotides line up with TRBD1. Germline V gene sequence: CDR1 SGHDN, CDR2 FVKESK. Losses at the gene ends were 5 bases for V and 7 bases for J; bases not matched to a gene: 7. This CDR3 spans 15 amino acids.

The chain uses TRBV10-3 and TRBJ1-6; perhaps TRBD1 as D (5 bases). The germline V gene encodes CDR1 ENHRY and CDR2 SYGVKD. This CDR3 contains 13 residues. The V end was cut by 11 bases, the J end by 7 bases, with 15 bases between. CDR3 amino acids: CASRGGTNSPLHF. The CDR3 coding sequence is TGTGCCTCTCGGGGGGGGACCAATTCACCCCTCCACTTT.

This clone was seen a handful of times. CDR3 in amino acids: CASSFPGVWETQYF. The DNA for the CDR3 is TGTGCCAGCAGCTTCCCCGGGGTGTGGGAGACCCAGTACTTC. The chain couples TRBV5-6 to TRBJ2-5; D is perhaps TRBD2 (5 bases). CDR3 length: 14 residues. Germline values: CDR1 SGHDT, CDR2 YYEEEE. The ends were cut back, 2 bases at V and 5 bases at J, with 13 bases in the middle.